The rows below give T cell receptor beta chains drawn from one sample of a study of T cells in Graves' hyperthyroidism and ophthalmopathy. One entry per CDR3 protein results from TCRdb running MiXCR on the multiplex PCR reads. The sample shows roughly 500,000 distinct CDR3 sequences, 46% of them seen only once. The sample comprised peripheral blood or thyroid tissue (not recorded which). These receptors were obtained from an adult woman with Graves' disease, either hyperthyroidism or ophthalmopathy (not recorded which). CDR3s leave out the opening cysteine and the closing phenylalanine or tryptophan. The D gene is left open where the match is weak. The size entry is marked missing in some rows and otherwise reads once, few, many or a size class.

d_call,cdr3_length,clone_size,j_call,v_call,cdr3_aa
.,15,.,TRBJ2-7,TRBV11-1,ASSLLSSRGNSYEQY
.,12,.,TRBJ2-2,TRBV29-1,SVGRVGSTGELF
.,11,.,TRBJ1-5,TRBV5-1,ASREGRDQPQH
.,12,.,TRBJ1-2,TRBV20-1,SVRVGTMDYGYT
.,10,.,TRBJ1-3,TRBV12-3/TRBV12-4,ASTLGGNTIY
.,11,.,TRBJ1-2,TRBV7-9,ASSHRGSYGYT
.,14,many,TRBJ1-3,TRBV7-8,ASSLEGATIGNTIY
.,12,.,TRBJ2-2,TRBV28,ASSLISYTGELF
TRBD1,16,.,TRBJ2-5,TRBV3-1,ASSQFYAGQGWQETQY
TRBD1,13,once,TRBJ1-4,TRBV15,ATSGWTGANEKLF
TRBD1,12,many,TRBJ2-5,TRBV12-5,ASGSTRQGETQY
.,12,.,TRBJ2-7,TRBV7-2,ASSQAGQSYEQY
.,12,.,TRBJ1-5,TRBV7-8,ASSPWGSNQPQH
.,12,few,TRBJ2-5,TRBV9,ASSVGGVQETQY
.,10,.,TRBJ2-5,TRBV2,ASSEDWETQY
.,13,.,TRBJ1-5,TRBV7-8,ASRSLGGGEQPQH
.,10,.,TRBJ1-1,TRBV29-1,SLGPGATEAF
.,12,.,TRBJ2-7,TRBV7-2,ASSLEGRKGEQY
.,11,.,TRBJ1-2,TRBV25-1,ASSMSRARGYT
TRBD1,12,few,TRBJ1-1,TRBV11-2,ASFGRQGGTEAF
.,15,.,TRBJ1-6,TRBV2,ASRPPGRNKANSPLH
.,12,many,TRBJ1-1,TRBV20-1,SAGTASLNTEAF
.,13,few,TRBJ1-3,TRBV4-1,ASSSGPIAVNTIY
.,11,many,TRBJ2-5,TRBV6-5,ASTKRGYETQY
.,11,.,TRBJ1-1,TRBV20-1,SAAWILNTEAF
TRBD1,12,.,TRBJ2-7,TRBV2,ASSDRTGPYEQY
TRBD1,13,few,TRBJ1-5,TRBV10-3,AISEGQESNQPQH
TRBD1,11,.,TRBJ1-2,TRBV5-1,ASRHGQGGGYT